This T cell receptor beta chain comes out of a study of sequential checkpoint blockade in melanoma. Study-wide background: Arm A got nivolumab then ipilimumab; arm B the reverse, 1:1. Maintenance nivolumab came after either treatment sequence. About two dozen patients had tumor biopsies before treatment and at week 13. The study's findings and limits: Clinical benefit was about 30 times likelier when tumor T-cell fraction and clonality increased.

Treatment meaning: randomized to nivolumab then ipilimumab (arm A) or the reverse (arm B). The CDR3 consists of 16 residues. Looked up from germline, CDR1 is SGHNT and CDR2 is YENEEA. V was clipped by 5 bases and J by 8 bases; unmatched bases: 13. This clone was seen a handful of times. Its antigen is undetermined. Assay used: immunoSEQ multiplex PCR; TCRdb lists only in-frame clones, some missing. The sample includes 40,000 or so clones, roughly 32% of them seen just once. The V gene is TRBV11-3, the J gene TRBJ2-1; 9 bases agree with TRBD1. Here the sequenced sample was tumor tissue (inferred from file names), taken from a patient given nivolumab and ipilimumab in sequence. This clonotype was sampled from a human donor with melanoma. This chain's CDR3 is CASSPNTGGAGYEQFF. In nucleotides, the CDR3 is TGTGCCAGCAGCCCGAACACAGGGGGCGCAGGCTATGAGCAGTTCTTC.